This TCR beta chain appears in the sequencing data of a study of CD8 T cells in Susac syndrome. cDNA came from 0.5 to 1 ug RNA primed by random hexamers. Multiplex immunoSEQ PCR targeted 54 Vbeta and 13 Jbeta TCR beta segments. A single record per CDR3 protein comes from TCRdb applying MiXCR to the immunoSEQ multiplex PCR reads. Here the sample spans about 250,000 distinct CDR3 sequences, just under 95% being singletons. In blood CD8+ and CD4+ T cells, TCR beta underwent sequencing. The CDR3 is 14 residues long. V was pared by 5 bases and J by 2 bases, with 6 bases of the junction left unmatched. The sequenced sample consisted of CD4+ T cells from PBMCs. This sequence was found in a human donor with multiple sclerosis. The chain uses TRBV12-3 or TRBV12-4 and TRBJ2-7; 7 bases match TRBD2. Here the CDR3 DNA reads TGTGCCAGCAGTCCCGGGGGGATGCCCTACGAGCAGTACTTC. The encoded protein is CASSPGGMPYEQYF.